The rows below give T cell receptor beta chains drawn from one sample of a study of shared T cell receptors in the human thymus. The assay was immunoSEQ multiplex PCR, and TCRdb's table has in-frame clones only and misses some. Among hundreds of thousands of clones listed, approximately 87% were seen once. This sample was shared with a second study, whose subject was human thymus T cells.

The sequenced sample consisted of thymocytes. The receptor source for this set is a boy less than two years old with a congenital heart defect. CDR3s include the opening cysteine and the closing phenylalanine or tryptophan. The D gene is left open where the match is weak. Size tells how often a clone was seen (once, few, many) or the class of an expanded clone, and some rows leave it out.

d_call	v_call	clone_size	j_call	cdr3_nt	cdr3_aa
TRBD1	TRBV7-2	.	TRBJ2-7	TGTGCCAGCTCGAACGGACAGGTCCCCTACGAGCAGTACTTC	CASSNGQVPYEQYF
TRBD1	TRBV10-3	.	TRBJ2-5	TGTGCCATCAGTGAGCACCTCAAGGGACAGGGGGGGGAGACCCAGTACTTC	CAISEHLKGQGGETQYF
.	TRBV29-1	once	TRBJ2-7	TGCAGCGTTGAAGAGGGACAAAGTTACGAGCAGTACTTC	CSVEEGQSYEQYF
.	TRBV29-1	.	TRBJ1-3	TGCAGCGTTGAAGGGCAGGGGTCGTGTAACACCATATATTTT	CSVEGQGSCNTIYF
.	TRBV18	.	TRBJ1-4	TGTGCCAGCTCCGCAAGAGGGCGAACGACTAATGAAAAACTGTTTTTT	CASSARGRTTNEKLFF
.	TRBV27	.	TRBJ1-5	TGTGCCAGCAGTCCACACCAGGGGCAGGTCAATCAGCCCCAGCATTTT	CASSPHQGQVNQPQHF
TRBD2	TRBV2	.	TRBJ2-1	TGTGCCAGCCCACCCTCTAGCGGGAGGGCCTCAGATGAGCAGTTCTTC	CASPPSSGRASDEQFF
TRBD2	TRBV29-1	.	TRBJ2-7	TGCAGCGTTGAAATGCGGGAGAGACCCTACGAGCAGTACTTC	CSVEMRERPYEQYF
TRBD2	TRBV7-9	.	TRBJ2-1	TGTGGGGCGGGAGGGCCGGACAATGAGCAGTTCTTC	CGAGGPDNEQFF
.	TRBV7-2	once	TRBJ2-2	TGTGCCAGCAGCCTCTCTAGGACCGGGGAGCTGTTTTTT	CASSLSRTGELFF
TRBD1	TRBV19	.	TRBJ2-7	TGTGCCAGTAGCAAACATACGGACAGGTGGGATTACGAGCAGTACTTC	CASSKHTDRWDYEQYF
TRBD1	TRBV5-4	.	TRBJ2-2	TGTGCCAGCAGCGTCCGAAGTCGACCGGGACAGGAGAACACCGGGGAGCTGTTTTTT	CASSVRSRPGQENTGELFF
.	TRBV27	.	TRBJ2-7	TGTGCCAGCAGCCCCACTAGAGCCTACGAGCAGTACTTC	CASSPTRAYEQYF
TRBD1	TRBV5-6	.	TRBJ1-5	TGTGCCAGCAGCATTCGGGACAGTAGCAATCAGCCCCAGCATTTT	CASSIRDSSNQPQHF
.	TRBV19	.	TRBJ2-1	TGTGCCAGTAGTACCCGACCCCCGGGAGAGCAGTTCTTC	CASSTRPPGEQFF
TRBD2	TRBV6-5	.	TRBJ2-3	TGTGCCAGCAGTTACCCCGGGGGGGGACCCACAGATACGCAGTATTTT	CASSYPGGGPTDTQYF
TRBD2	TRBV14	once	TRBJ2-2	TGTGCCAGCAGCCAAGGACTAGCGGGGAGTCTAAGGGAGCTGTTTTTT	CASSQGLAGSLRELFF
TRBD2	TRBV11-2	few	TRBJ2-1	TGTGCCAGCGCCCCTGGCCCCAGCGGGAGGTTAACCAATGAGCAGTTCTTC	CASAPGPSGRLTNEQFF
.	TRBV6-4	few	TRBJ2-6	TGTGCCAGCAGTGACAGGGGGGGACTCTCTGGGGCCAACGTCCTGACTTTC	CASSDRGGLSGANVLTF
.	TRBV5-1	.	TRBJ2-3	TGCGCCAGCAGCTTGGGGGGCGGCCTCACAGATACGCAGTATTTT	CASSLGGGLTDTQYF
.	TRBV29-1	.	TRBJ1-1	TGCAGCGTATTTCTTAACACTGAAGCTTTCTTT	CSVFLNTEAFF
.	TRBV4-2	.	TRBJ2-3	TGTGCCAGCAGCCAAGGTATGAGGCGGACAGATACGCAGTATTTT	CASSQGMRRTDTQYF
.	TRBV6-6	.	TRBJ2-1	TGTGCCAGCAATTACAACCCAGGGTTAGTGGGTGAGCAGTTCTTC	CASNYNPGLVGEQFF
TRBD2	TRBV30	.	TRBJ2-3	TGTGCCGGCGCCCGGACTAGCGGGGAAGATACGCAGTATTTT	CAGARTSGEDTQYF
TRBD1	TRBV19	.	TRBJ1-4	TGTGCCAGTAGTTGGGGACAGGGGAGTGAAAAACTGTTTTTT	CASSWGQGSEKLFF
.	TRBV5-8	few	TRBJ2-5	TGTGCCAGCAGCTTGCGGCGGAGAAAAGAGACCCAGTACTTC	CASSLRRRKETQYF
TRBD2	TRBV5-1	.	TRBJ2-7	TGCGCCAGCAGCTTGGAGGGAGAAAAGCGGGACTTACCCTACGAGCAGTACTTC	CASSLEGEKRDLPYEQYF
.	TRBV19	few	TRBJ1-5	TGTGCCAGTAGTAAGGGAGGGGCTCATCATCAGCCCCAGCATTTT	CASSKGGAHHQPQHF